These T cell receptor beta chains were read from a single sample in a study of molecular identifiers for immune sequencing clone quantification. From the PCR reads, TCRdb called clonotypes with MiXCR, one entry per CDR3 protein. This sample carries 350,000 or so distinct CDR3 sequences, 20% to 25% of them seen once, and the ten largest clones take roughly 0.86%. Sequenced material: naive CD8+ T cells from blood, with Jurkat cell RNA spiked in. These receptors were taken from a human donor in good health. Some libraries in this study had Jurkat cell RNA spiked in. Each CDR3 is given with its conserved first and last residue. A D gene is named only where the DNA matches it firmly.

TRBD1,TRBV29-1,15,CSVEGTGSNTGELFF
TRBD2,TRBV20-1,14,CSVTVAGVIDEQFF
TRBD1,TRBV10-2,15,CASSELGQGYDEQYF
-,TRBV20-1,14,CSANQGRFNYEQYF
-,TRBV9,15,CASSESGGSNTEAFF
-,TRBV4-3,16,CASSQNRQDSNEKLFF
TRBD2,TRBV2,16,CASSRAGVSGYNEQFF
TRBD2,TRBV7-6,16,CASSLLAGGQTDTQYF
TRBD1,TRBV29-1,16,CSVLVPGQDSYNEQFF
TRBD1,TRBV9,15,CASSVGQGFTGELFF
TRBD2,TRBV11-2,15,CASRKVAGGPDTQYF